The rows below give T cell receptor beta chains drawn from one sample of a study of control samples from healthy donors and cancer patients. Data came from immunoSEQ multiplex PCR; TCRdb stores just in-frame clones and leaves some out. The sample shows about 28,000 clones, around three quarters of them seen only once. The source material was PBMCs. The receptors derive from a man aged 55 to 70 with head and neck cancer. Each CDR3 is given without its conserved first and last residue. The D gene is left open where the match is weak. The size of a clone is reported for some rows only, either as once, few or many, or as a class for expanded clones.

clone size,J gene,V gene,D gene,CDR3 protein
-,TRBJ1-2,TRBV6-5,TRBD1,ASSPQGDLGYT
-,TRBJ1-1,TRBV7-8,TRBD1,ASSSRTGWNTEAF
medium-sized,TRBJ2-7,TRBV11-2,-,ASSGRWGSSYEQY
-,TRBJ2-7,TRBV6-1,-,ASSEGVGRSSYEQY
-,TRBJ2-1,TRBV6-4,TRBD2,ASSDSVAGGTEQF
-,TRBJ2-3,TRBV11-2,TRBD1,ASSRDRSTDTQY
-,TRBJ1-4,TRBV12-3/TRBV12-4,-,ASRHFNEKLF
-,TRBJ1-2,TRBV25-1,-,ASNTGIYGYT
-,TRBJ2-3,TRBV6-2/TRBV6-3,-,ASSDPSSGTDTQY
-,TRBJ1-6,TRBV5-1,TRBD1,ASSLAPDRGDSPLH
-,TRBJ2-1,TRBV11-3,-,ASSLDKSGLKFNEQF
once,TRBJ1-5,TRBV27,-,ASSVNTGSGQPQH
-,TRBJ2-7,TRBV7-3,TRBD2,ASSMGTSGRAYEQY
few,TRBJ2-1,TRBV28,-,ASSLGWEKADEQF
-,TRBJ1-2,TRBV30,-,AWSKDALNFMGYT
-,TRBJ1-1,TRBV30,-,ACPRGPEAF
-,TRBJ2-7,TRBV9,TRBD1,ASSAGTGYSYEQY
-,TRBJ2-6,TRBV5-4,-,ASSSGQDLGANVLT
-,TRBJ2-2,TRBV28,-,ASSFAAARELF
-,TRBJ2-7,TRBV27,-,ASSQSSYEQY
-,TRBJ1-6,TRBV28,-,ASRFWGINSPLH
-,TRBJ1-4,TRBV28,-,ASSLAASNEKLF
-,TRBJ2-1,TRBV7-2,TRBD2,ASSTSGRSSYNEQF
-,TRBJ1-1,TRBV30,TRBD1,AWSVLFTGGTEAF
few,TRBJ2-1,TRBV28,-,ASIDSGSYNEQF
-,TRBJ1-4,TRBV28,-,ASSPLRSREHEKLF
-,TRBJ1-2,TRBV2,-,ASIRALGTYGYT
-,TRBJ1-2,TRBV28,-,ASRSGTNDGYT
-,TRBJ2-2,TRBV6-1,-,ASSETVLNTGELF
-,TRBJ1-2,TRBV15,-,ATSRARAQGYT
-,TRBJ2-2,TRBV12-5,TRBD1,ASGRYAGTANTGELF
once,TRBJ1-5,TRBV27,TRBD1,ASSHWTGTGGIQPQH
once,TRBJ2-3,TRBV15,-,ATSRDRGFTDTQY
-,TRBJ2-2,TRBV6-1,-,ASSEQAPLNTGELF
-,TRBJ1-2,TRBV5-4,-,ASTFNDYGYT
-,TRBJ2-2,TRBV5-6,-,ASSPTLVTTNTGELF
-,TRBJ2-1,TRBV27,-,ASSLQAGSNEQF
-,TRBJ2-1,TRBV24-1,-,ATSRASIHEQF
-,TRBJ1-4,TRBV5-1,TRBD1,ASSAGTGKGEKLF
-,TRBJ2-7,TRBV29-1,TRBD1,SVEGQGGPYEQY
-,TRBJ2-5,TRBV12-3/TRBV12-4,-,ATRTGQQETQY
medium-sized,TRBJ2-1,TRBV11-3,-,ASSLGELGRNEQF
-,TRBJ2-3,TRBV29-1,-,SVDGLRVVDTQY
once,TRBJ1-6,TRBV5-4,TRBD1,ASTPGQGSSNSPLH
-,TRBJ1-5,TRBV5-1,TRBD1,ASSLGQGGNQPQH
-,TRBJ2-3,TRBV5-1,TRBD2,ASSFGGTPSGRADTQY